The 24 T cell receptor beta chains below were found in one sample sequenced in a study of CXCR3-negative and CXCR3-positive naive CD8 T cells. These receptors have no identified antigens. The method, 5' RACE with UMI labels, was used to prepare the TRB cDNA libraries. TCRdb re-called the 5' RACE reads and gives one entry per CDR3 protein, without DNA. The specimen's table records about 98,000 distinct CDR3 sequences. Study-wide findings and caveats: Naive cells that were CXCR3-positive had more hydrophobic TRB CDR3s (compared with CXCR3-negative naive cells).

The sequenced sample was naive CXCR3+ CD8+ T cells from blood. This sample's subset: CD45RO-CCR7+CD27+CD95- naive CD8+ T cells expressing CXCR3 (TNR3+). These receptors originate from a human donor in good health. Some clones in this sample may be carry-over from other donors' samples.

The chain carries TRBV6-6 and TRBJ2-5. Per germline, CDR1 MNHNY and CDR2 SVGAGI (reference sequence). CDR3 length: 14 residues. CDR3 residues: CASSYGTAQETQYF.

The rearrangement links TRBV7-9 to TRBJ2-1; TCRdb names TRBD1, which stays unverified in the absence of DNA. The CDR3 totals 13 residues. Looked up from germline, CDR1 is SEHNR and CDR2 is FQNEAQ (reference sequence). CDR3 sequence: CASSPPRRDEQFF.

The CDR3 loop reads CSARETVDGAFF. The chain links TRBV29-1 to TRBJ1-1; no DNA is available, so the TRBD1 call from TCRdb remains unchecked. From germline, CDR1 is SQVTM and CDR2 ANQGSEA. CDR3 length equals 12 residues.

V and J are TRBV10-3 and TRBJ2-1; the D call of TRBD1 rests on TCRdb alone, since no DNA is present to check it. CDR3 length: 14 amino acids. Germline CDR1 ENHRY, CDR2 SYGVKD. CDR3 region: CAISDRRQGDEQFF.

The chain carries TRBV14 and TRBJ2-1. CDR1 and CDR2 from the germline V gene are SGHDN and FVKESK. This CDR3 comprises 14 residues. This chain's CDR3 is CASSQDLAGDEQFF.

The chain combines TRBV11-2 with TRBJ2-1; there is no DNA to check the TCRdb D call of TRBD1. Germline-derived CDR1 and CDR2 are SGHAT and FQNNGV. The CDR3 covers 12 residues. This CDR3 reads CASSLQQGKQFF.

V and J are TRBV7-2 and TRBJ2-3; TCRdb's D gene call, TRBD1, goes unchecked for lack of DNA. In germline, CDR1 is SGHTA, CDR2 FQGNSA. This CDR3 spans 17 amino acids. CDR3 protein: CASSLALAGGWSDTQYF.

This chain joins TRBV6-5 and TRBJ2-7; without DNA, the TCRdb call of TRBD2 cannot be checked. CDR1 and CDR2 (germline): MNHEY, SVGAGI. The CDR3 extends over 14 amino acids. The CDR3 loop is CASTTRGTPYEQYF.

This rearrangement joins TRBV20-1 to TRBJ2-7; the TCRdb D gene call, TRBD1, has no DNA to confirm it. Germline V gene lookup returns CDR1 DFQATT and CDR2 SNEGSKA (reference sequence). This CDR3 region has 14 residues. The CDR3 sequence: CSARGERPPYEQYF.

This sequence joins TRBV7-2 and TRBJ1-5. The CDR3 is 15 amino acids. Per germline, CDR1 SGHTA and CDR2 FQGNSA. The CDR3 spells CASSQVGGGHQPQHF. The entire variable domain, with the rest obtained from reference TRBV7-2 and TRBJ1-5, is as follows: GAGVSQSPSNKVTEKGKDVELRCDPISGHTALYWYRQSLGQGLEFLIYFQGNSAPDKSGLPSDRFSAERTGGSVSTLTIQRTQQEDSAVYLCASSQVGGGHQPQHFGDGTRLSIL.

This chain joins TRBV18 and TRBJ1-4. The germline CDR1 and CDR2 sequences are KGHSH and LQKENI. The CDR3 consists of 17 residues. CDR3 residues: CASSPTLSGEEDEKLFF.

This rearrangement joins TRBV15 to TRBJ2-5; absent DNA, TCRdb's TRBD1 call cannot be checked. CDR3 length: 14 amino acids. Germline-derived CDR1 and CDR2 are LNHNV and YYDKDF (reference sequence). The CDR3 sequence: CATSALGGQETQYF.

The CDR3 is CASSYSTSGAYEQYF. The chain uses TRBV6-2 or TRBV6-3 and TRBJ2-7; the TCRdb call, TRBD2, lacks DNA for checking. The germline V gene has CDR1 MNHEY and CDR2 SVGEGT. The CDR3 loop spans 15 amino acids.

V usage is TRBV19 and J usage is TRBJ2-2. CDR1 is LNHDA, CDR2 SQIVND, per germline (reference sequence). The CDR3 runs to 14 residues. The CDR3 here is CASSISGVGGELFF. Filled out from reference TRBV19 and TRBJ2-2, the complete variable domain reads DGGITQSPKYLFRKEGQNVTLSCEQNLNHDAMYWYRQDPGQGLRLIYYSQIVNDFQKGDIAEGYSVSREKKESFPLTVTSAQKNPTAFYLCASSISGVGGELFFGEGSRLTVL.

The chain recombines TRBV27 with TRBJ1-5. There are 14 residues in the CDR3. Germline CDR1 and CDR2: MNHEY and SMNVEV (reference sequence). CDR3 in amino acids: CASSLGMSNQPQHF.

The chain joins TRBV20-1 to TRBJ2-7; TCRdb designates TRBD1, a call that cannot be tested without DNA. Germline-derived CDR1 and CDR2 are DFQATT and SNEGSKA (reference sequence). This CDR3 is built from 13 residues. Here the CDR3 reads CSARAGYPYEQYF.

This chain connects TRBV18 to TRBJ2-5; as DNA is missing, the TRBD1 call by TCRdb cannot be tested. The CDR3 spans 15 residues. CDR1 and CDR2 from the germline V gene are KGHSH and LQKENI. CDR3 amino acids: CASSPSDGSGETQYF.

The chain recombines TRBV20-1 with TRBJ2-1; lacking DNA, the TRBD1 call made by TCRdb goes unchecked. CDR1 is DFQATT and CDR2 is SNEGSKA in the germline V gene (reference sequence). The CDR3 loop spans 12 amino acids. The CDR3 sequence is CSASILAGPQFF.

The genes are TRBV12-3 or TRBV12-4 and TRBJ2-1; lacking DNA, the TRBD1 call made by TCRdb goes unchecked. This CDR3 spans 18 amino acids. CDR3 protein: CASTLGQGHPGPYNEQFF.

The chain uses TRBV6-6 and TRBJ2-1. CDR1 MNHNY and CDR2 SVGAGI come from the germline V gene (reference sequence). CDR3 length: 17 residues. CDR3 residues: CASRHSERSSSYNEQFF.

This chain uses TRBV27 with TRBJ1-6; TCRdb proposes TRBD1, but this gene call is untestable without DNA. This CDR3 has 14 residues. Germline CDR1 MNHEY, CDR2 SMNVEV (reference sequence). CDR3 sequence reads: CASSSSIGQGDLHF.

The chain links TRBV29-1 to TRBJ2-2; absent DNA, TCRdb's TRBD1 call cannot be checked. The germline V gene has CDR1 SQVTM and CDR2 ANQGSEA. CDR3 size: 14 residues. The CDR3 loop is CSASSWGETGELFF.

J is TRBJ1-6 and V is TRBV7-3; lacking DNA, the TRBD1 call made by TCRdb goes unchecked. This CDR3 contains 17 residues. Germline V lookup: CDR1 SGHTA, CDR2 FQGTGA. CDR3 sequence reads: CASSLTGGNLFNSPLHF.

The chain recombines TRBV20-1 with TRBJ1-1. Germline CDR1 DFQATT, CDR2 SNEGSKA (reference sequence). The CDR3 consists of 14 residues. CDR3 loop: CSARDRNMNTEAFF.